This record concerns one TCR beta chain sequence. 13 Jbeta primers and 60 Vbeta primers were used for the PCR. Some clones are missing from TCRdb's copy, which holds only in-frame ones; the method was immunoSEQ multiplex PCR. The sample records 140,000 or so clones, roughly 78% being singletons. This sample was included in a study of cytomegalovirus exposure and HLA in healthy donors. CDR1 MNHNS and CDR2 SASEGT come from the germline V gene. This CDR3 comprises 14 residues. The V gene lost 4 bases and the J gene lost 6 bases, with 12 bases spanning the gap. This receptor was identified in a female donor in good health and CMV-seronegative. Sequenced input: PBMCs. The V call is TRBV6-1, the J call TRBJ2-2, with D hard to call. The CDR3 sequence: CASSVLASAGELFF. The CDR3 coding sequence is TGTGCCAGCAGTGTCTTGGCCTCCGCCGGGGAGCTGTTTTTT.